The 21 T cell receptor beta chains in this list originate from one sample, sequenced in a study of cytomegalovirus exposure and HLA in healthy donors. Primers included in the PCR were 60 Vbeta and 13 Jbeta primers. Profiled with immunoSEQ multiplex PCR; TCRdb holds only in-frame clones, not every one. The sample holds 120,000 to 150,000 clones, just under 85% seen once. The sequencing sample was made of PBMCs. Every receptor here comes from a woman aged 40 to 49 in good health and CMV-seronegative.

The chain combines TRBV9 with TRBJ1-3, with D possibly TRBD1 on 5 matching bases. The CDR3 spans 15 residues. Germline CDR1 SGDLS, CDR2 YYNGEE. The V and J ends lost 3 bases and 7 bases respectively, with 17 bases between them. For the CDR3, the DNA is TGTGCCAGCAGCGGGGCGCAGGGAATAAGGAACACCATATATTTT. Encoded protein: CASSGAQGIRNTIYF.

The table lists this clone with a few counts. The rearrangement uses TRBV11-2 and TRBJ2-5; TRBD1 agrees at 8 bases. Trimming took 5 bases from V and 7 from J; bases not matched to a gene: 18. The CDR3 loop spans 17 amino acids. Per germline, CDR1 SGHAT and CDR2 FQNNGV. In nucleotides, the CDR3 is TGTGCCAGCAGCACCCAGACAGGGGCGCCGCGCCAGCGGACCCAGTACTTC. Its translation is CASSTQTGAPRQRTQYF. Combining the CDR3 with reference TRBV11-2 and TRBJ2-5 gives the whole variable domain EAGVAQSPRYKIIEKRQSVAFWCNPISGHATLYWYQQILGQGPKLLIQFQNNGVVDDSQLPKDRFSAERLKGVDSTLKIQPAKLEDSAVYLCASSTQTGAPRQRTQYFGPGTRLLVL.

The chain combines TRBV7-2 with TRBJ2-2; 10 nucleotides match TRBD2. The CDR3 contains 17 residues. Germline assignment: CDR1 SGHTA and CDR2 FQGNSA. The V and J ends lost 2 bases and 4 bases, in that order; junction bases with no gene match: 7. The CDR3 coding sequence is TGTGCCAGCAGCTTACTAGCTAGCGGGAGAGGCACCGGGGAGCTGTTTTTT. Its translation: CASSLLASGRGTGELFF.

The CDR3, as DNA: TGCGCCAGCAGCTTGGGGGGCGCCGACAGTTTTAATCAGCCCCAGCATTTT. It codes for CASSLGGADSFNQPQHF. V is TRBV5-1 and J is TRBJ1-5; D possibly corresponds to TRBD1 (5 bases). This CDR3 has 17 amino acids. The V gene's germline CDR1 is SGHRS and CDR2 YFSETQ. Trimming removed 0 bases at V and 4 bases at J, with 17 bases between.

The J gene is TRBJ2-2, the V gene TRBV7-9; a possible D gene is TRBD2 (6 bases). With 5 bases removed from V and 2 bases from J, the gap between germline ends came to 18 bases. Per the germline V gene, CDR1 is SEHNR and CDR2 is FQNEAQ (reference sequence). The CDR3 has 17 amino acids. The CDR3 is CASSQLGEDYNTGELFF. CDR3 in DNA: TGTGCCAGCAGCCAACTAGGTGAGGACTACAACACCGGGGAGCTGTTTTTT.

The chain carries TRBV11-3 and TRBJ2-1; 7 nucleotides line up with TRBD2. The CDR3 sequence is 15 residues long. V shed 4 bases, J shed 11 bases, and the junction held 14 bases outside the gene matches. Germline CDR1 SGHNT, CDR2 YENEEA. In nucleotides, the CDR3 is TGTGCCAGCAGCTCCTCCCCTAGCGGCTACACCCAGCAGTTCTTC. This gives the protein CASSSSPSGYTQQFF. The variable domain in full, with the rest retrieved from reference TRBV11-3 and TRBJ2-1, is EAGVVQSPRYKIIEKKQPVAFWCNPISGHNTLYWYLQNLGQGPELLIRYENEEAVDDSQLPKDRFSAERLKGVDSTLKIQPAELGDSAVYLCASSSSPSGYTQQFFGPGTRLTVL.

This clone turned up a few times. V usage is TRBV12-5 and J usage is TRBJ2-1; D is uncertain. Trimming took off 3 bases at V and 8 bases at J, with 5 bases between the two ends. Germline CDR1 reads LGHNT; CDR2 reads FRNRAP. There are 11 residues in the CDR3. CDR3 loop: CASGFLYEQFF. The CDR3, as DNA: TGTGCTAGTGGTTTCCTGTATGAGCAGTTCTTC.

V gene TRBV7-9 combines with J gene TRBJ2-3; 7 bases line up with TRBD1. The germline CDR1 and CDR2 sequences are SEHNR and FQNEAQ (reference sequence). The CDR3 spans 14 residues. Losses at the gene ends were 5 bases for V and 2 bases for J; bases not matched to a gene: 4. The CDR3 loop is CASSRGTATDTQYF. The CDR3 DNA is TGTGCCAGCAGCCGTGGGACAGCCACAGATACGCAGTATTTT.

V is TRBV19 and J is TRBJ2-2, with D uncertain. Deletions cut 7 bases from V and 6 bases from J, with 15 bases between. CDR1 is LNHDA and CDR2 is SQIVND in the germline V gene (reference sequence). The CDR3 runs 14 residues. This CDR3 is CASTRGSPPGELFF. The DNA of the CDR3 is TGTGCCAGTACTCGCGGCTCTCCCCCCGGGGAGCTGTTTTTT.

The chain couples TRBV27 to TRBJ2-7, with 9 bases that match TRBD2. The germline CDR1 and CDR2 sequences are MNHEY and SMNVEV (reference sequence). The CDR3 extends over 16 amino acids. J gave up 2 bases and V 2 bases, and 7 bases lay outside the gene matches. CDR3 nucleotide sequence: TGTGCCAGCAGTTTACTTTCCCCTAGCGGGGCCTACGAGCAGTACTTC. It encodes CASSLLSPSGAYEQYF.

The V call is TRBV7-3, the J call TRBJ2-1; 11 bases agree with TRBD2. Germline V gives CDR1 SGHTA, CDR2 FQGTGA. With 5 bases clipped from V and 1 base from J, the junction kept 10 bases outside the gene matches. The CDR3 contains 18 residues. The CDR3 protein is CASSQLAGGDPSYNEQFF. The CDR3 nucleotides are TGTGCCAGCAGCCAATTAGCGGGAGGGGACCCATCCTACAATGAGCAGTTCTTC.

This chain joins TRBV5-4 and TRBJ2-7, with D possibly TRBD1 on 6 matching bases. Germline CDR1 and CDR2: SGHNT and YYREEE (reference sequence). Between the trimmed V and J ends, which lost 0 bases and 5 bases, there was a span of 12 bases. The CDR3 has 14 residues. CDR3 coding DNA: TGTGCCAGCAGCTTGGTGGGGACAATCGACGAGCAGTACTTC. It translates to CASSLVGTIDEQYF. Supplemented by reference TRBV5-4 and TRBJ2-7, the full variable domain reads ETGVTQSPTHLIKTRGQQVTLRCSSQSGHNTVSWYQQALGQGPQFIFQYYREEENGRGNFPPRFSGLQFPNYSSELNVNALELDDSALYLCASSLVGTIDEQYFGPGTRLTVT.

This clone was observed a few times. V and J are TRBV2 and TRBJ2-3; 11 nucleotides align to TRBD2. The CDR3 contains 15 residues. Germline trimming cut 7 bases from V and 3 bases from J; bases unmatched to any gene: 6. Per the germline V gene, CDR1 is SNHLY and CDR2 is FYNNEI. The CDR3 sequence is CASTELAGVTDTQYF. The CDR3 nucleotides read TGTGCCAGCACCGAACTAGCGGGAGTAACAGATACGCAGTATTTT. The full variable domain, completed using reference TRBV2 and TRBJ2-3, is EPEVTQTPSHQVTQMGQEVILRCVPISNHLYFYWYRQILGQKVEFLVSFYNNEISEKSEIFDDQFSVERPDGSNFTLKIRSTKLEDSAMYFCASTELAGVTDTQYFGPGTRLTVL.

V usage is TRBV29-1 and J usage is TRBJ2-2, with D perhaps matching TRBD2 (6 bases). Trimming left V 6 bases short and J 0 bases short, with 14 bases between. Germline-derived CDR1 and CDR2 are SQVTM and ANQGSEA. This CDR3 region has 15 residues. The CDR3 nucleotides read TGCAGCGTCCCAAACGGGGGTACGAACACCGGGGAGCTGTTTTTT. Protein sequence: CSVPNGGTNTGELFF.

The V call is TRBV28, the J call TRBJ1-3; 8 nucleotides align to TRBD1. Losses at the gene ends were 1 base for V and 4 bases for J; bases not matched to a gene: 6. Germline V lookup: CDR1 MDHEN, CDR2 SYDVKM. The CDR3 totals 16 residues. The chain's CDR3 is CASSLLGQGIGNTIYF. The CDR3, as DNA: TGTGCCAGCAGTTTATTAGGACAGGGTATCGGAAACACCATATATTTT.

This sequence joins TRBV5-1 and TRBJ1-3, with 11 nucleotides matching TRBD1. CDR1 is SGHRS and CDR2 is YFSETQ in the germline V gene. The junction had 4 bases not matched to a gene; V was cut back by 2 bases and J by 6 bases. CDR3 length: 15 residues. The CDR3 reads CASSFGTGGKNTIYF. CDR3 DNA: TGCGCCAGCAGCTTCGGGACAGGGGGAAAAAACACCATATATTTT.

This clone was seen more than once but under ten times. V is TRBV2 and J is TRBJ2-2; 8 nucleotides match TRBD1. Germline V lookup: CDR1 SNHLY, CDR2 FYNNEI. CDR3 length equals 14 residues. V trimming: 5 bases; J trimming: 4 bases; junction bases outside the gene matches: 3. This chain's CDR3 is CASSWTGPTGELFF. The CDR3 DNA reads TGTGCCAGCAGTTGGACAGGGCCCACCGGGGAGCTGTTTTTT.

The rearrangement links TRBV7-2 to TRBJ1-5, with D possibly being TRBD1 (5 bases). The length of the CDR3 is 16 residues. The germline gives CDR1 SGHTA, CDR2 FQGNSA. Trimming shortened V by 5 bases and J by 4 bases, and 18 bases separated the two germline ends. The CDR3 nucleotides read TGTGCCAGCAGCCTTATCGGGGGTGGGGCAAATCAGCCCCAGCATTTT. This translates into CASSLIGGGANQPQHF.

This clone has only one observation. The chain couples TRBV11-2 to TRBJ1-3; TRBD1 might be the D (6 bases). The CDR3 runs to 16 residues. Trimming stripped 6 bases from V and 0 bases from J, with 15 bases between. The germline V gene encodes CDR1 SGHAT and CDR2 FQNNGV. CDR3: CASSSGGQVSGNTIYF. The CDR3 bases are TGTGCCAGCAGTTCCGGGGGGCAGGTCTCTGGAAACACCATATATTTT. The full variable domain, rest sourced from reference TRBV11-2 and TRBJ1-3, is EAGVAQSPRYKIIEKRQSVAFWCNPISGHATLYWYQQILGQGPKLLIQFQNNGVVDDSQLPKDRFSAERLKGVDSTLKIQPAKLEDSAVYLCASSSGGQVSGNTIYFGEGSWLTVV.

The chain carries TRBV7-6 and TRBJ1-3; D possibly corresponds to TRBD1 (5 bases). The CDR3 runs to 17 residues. With 3 bases removed from V and 4 bases from J, the gap between germline ends came to 19 bases. Germline CDR1 SGHVS, CDR2 FNYEAQ. CDR3 amino acids: CASSLGDDRAHGNTIYF. The DNA for the CDR3 is TGTGCCAGCAGCTTGGGCGATGACAGAGCTCACGGAAACACCATATATTTT.

The V and J genes are TRBV27 and TRBJ2-1; 7 bases align to TRBD2. The CDR3 length is 14 residues. The V and J ends lost 0 bases and 5 bases, in that order; junction bases with no gene match: 1. Looked up from germline, CDR1 is MNHEY and CDR2 is SMNVEV (reference sequence). The CDR3 bases are TGTGCCAGCAGTTTATCGGGGGGGGACAATGAGCAGTTCTTC. It specifies CASSLSGGDNEQFF.